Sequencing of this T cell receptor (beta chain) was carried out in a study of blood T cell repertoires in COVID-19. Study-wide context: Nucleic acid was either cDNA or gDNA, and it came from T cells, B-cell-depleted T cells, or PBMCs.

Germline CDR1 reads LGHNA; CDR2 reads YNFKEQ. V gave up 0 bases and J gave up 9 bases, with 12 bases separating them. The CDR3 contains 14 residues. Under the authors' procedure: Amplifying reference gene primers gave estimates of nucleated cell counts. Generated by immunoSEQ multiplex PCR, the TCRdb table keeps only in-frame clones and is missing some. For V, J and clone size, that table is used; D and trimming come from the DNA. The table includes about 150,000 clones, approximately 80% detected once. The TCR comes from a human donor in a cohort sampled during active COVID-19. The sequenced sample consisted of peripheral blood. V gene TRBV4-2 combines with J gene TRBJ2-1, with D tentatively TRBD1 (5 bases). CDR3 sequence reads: CASSQERQFGEQFF. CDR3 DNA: TGTGCCAGCAGCCAAGAGAGACAGTTTGGTGAGCAGTTCTTC.